This T cell receptor (beta chain) appears in the sequencing data of a study of T cells in Graves' hyperthyroidism and ophthalmopathy. Study-level results: Blood samples included most of the expanded thyroid clonotypes exceeding 0.001. Ophthalmopathy cases were set apart from stable hyperthyroidism by a 13 V-J model.

In this sample, this clonotype turned up many times. The antigen remains unidentified. Looked up from germline, CDR1 is KGHDR and CDR2 is SFDVKD. Trimming removed 4 bases from V and 3 bases from J, with 12 bases in between. The CDR3 has 15 residues. Absence of ophthalmopathy progression within 18 months defined stable Graves' hyperthyroidism. Around 10 ml of fresh peripheral blood supplied the PBMCs. Amplification of TCR beta CDR3 regions was performed using RNA transcripts as template. Researchers ran a first-round RT-PCR on the TCR CDR3 using the HTBI primer set. One entry per CDR3 protein, called by TCRdb with MiXCR from the multiplex PCR reads. The sample shows 350,000 to 450,000 distinct CDR3 sequences, over 11% of them seen only once.

This TCR was sampled from an older woman with Graves' hyperthyroidism. The chain joins TRBV24-1 to TRBJ2-1; D is perhaps TRBD1 or TRBD2 (5 bases each). The sample was blood. CDR3 DNA sequence: TGTGCCACCAGTGAAAAGGGACCAATCTACAATGAGCAGTTCTTC. It translates to CATSEKGPIYNEQFF.